These T cell receptor beta chains were read from a single sample in a study of T cells in localized non-small cell lung cancer. Assay used: immunoSEQ multiplex PCR; TCRdb lists only in-frame clones, some missing. The sample holds about 74,000 clones, approximately 84% seen once. The sample consisted of peripheral blood, taken before any cancer treatment. These receptors came from a female donor at least 60 years old with stage I lung adenocarcinoma. Both conserved end residues are part of each CDR3. D genes are given only for firm matches. Rows give clone size only sometimes, using once, few, many, or a class for an expanded clone.

few,TRBV5-4,TRBJ1-2,13,.,TGTGCCAGCAGCTTGGGCCAGGCCGGGGGCTACACCTTC,CASSLGQAGGYTF
once,TRBV28,TRBJ1-1,16,TRBD1,TGTGCCAGCAGTTCCCCCAAAGGACAGGGGCTGGGAGAAGCTTTCTTT,CASSSPKGQGLGEAFF
.,TRBV29-1,TRBJ2-7,13,.,TGCAGCGTTGCGGGGGGCGCGAATTCCGAGCAGTACTTC,CSVAGGANSEQYF
.,TRBV28,TRBJ2-7,14,TRBD1,TGTGCCAGCAGAGAGACAGGGGGCTCCTACGAGCAGTACTTC,CASRETGGSYEQYF
few,TRBV9,TRBJ1-1,14,.,TGTGCCAGCAGCGTAACGGGAATGAACACTGAAGCTTTCTTT,CASSVTGMNTEAFF
.,TRBV2,TRBJ1-4,16,TRBD1,TGTGCCAGCAGTGAAGAGACAGGGGGCGGGCGGGAAAAACTGTTTTTT,CASSEETGGGREKLFF
.,TRBV15,TRBJ1-1,13,.,TGTGCCACCAGCAGTCGTAGGAACACTGAAGCTTTCTTT,CATSSRRNTEAFF
.,TRBV7-9,TRBJ2-1,13,.,TGTGCCAGCAGCTTTATAGCGGACAATGAGCAGTTCTTC,CASSFIADNEQFF
few,TRBV9,TRBJ1-3,15,.,TGTGCCAGCAGTCAAGGACGGAATGAAAGAAACACCATATATTTT,CASSQGRNERNTIYF
.,TRBV19,TRBJ1-6,17,.,TGTGCCAGTAATAACCCCCGGACGGCGGGGTATAATTCACCCCTCCACTTT,CASNNPRTAGYNSPLHF
.,TRBV5-4,TRBJ2-1,14,.,TGTGCCAGCAGCCCAGGACCTCAGCACAATGAGCAGTTCTTC,CASSPGPQHNEQFF
.,TRBV18,TRBJ1-2,15,TRBD1,TGTGCCAGCTCACCACAAGGGACAGTAGCCCTTGGCTACACCTTC,CASSPQGTVALGYTF
.,TRBV18,TRBJ2-2,12,.,TGTGCCAGCTCACCAGGAGACGGGGAGCTGTTTTTT,CASSPGDGELFF
.,TRBV29-1,TRBJ2-1,14,TRBD1,TGCAGCGTTAGAGAGGGACAGGGTGTCGGTGAGCAGTTCTTC,CSVREGQGVGEQFF
.,TRBV19,TRBJ2-3,13,.,TGTGCCAGTAGAAGGCCGGGCACAGATACGCAGTATTTT,CASRRPGTDTQYF
.,TRBV7-9,TRBJ1-1,16,.,TGTGCCAGCAGCCCCGACTGGGATCTAGTGAACACTGAAGCTTTCTTT,CASSPDWDLVNTEAFF
.,TRBV7-3,TRBJ1-5,14,.,TGTGCCAGCAGCTTAGGGGGAGGCAATCAGCCCCAGCATTTT,CASSLGGGNQPQHF
.,TRBV6-5,TRBJ2-5,13,.,TGTGCCAGCAGCAGACATGTTGAAGAGACCCAGTACTTC,CASSRHVEETQYF
few,TRBV11-3,TRBJ1-5,13,.,TGTGCCAGCAGCTTAGATCGGGAGCGGCCCCAGCATTTT,CASSLDRERPQHF
.,TRBV5-5,TRBJ1-1,16,TRBD1,TGTGCCAGCAGCCCAACAGGGGCCTTCATGAACACTGAAGCTTTCTTT,CASSPTGAFMNTEAFF
.,TRBV2,TRBJ2-3,13,.,TGTGCCAGCAGGCGACAACTCACAGATACGCAGTATTTT,CASRRQLTDTQYF
.,TRBV7-9,TRBJ2-4,13,TRBD1,TGTGCCAGCAGCGGACAGGGGTTAGACATTCAGTACTTC,CASSGQGLDIQYF
.,TRBV11-3,TRBJ2-7,15,.,TGTGCCAGCAGCTTAGATGGACAGAGCTCCTACGAGCAGTACTTC,CASSLDGQSSYEQYF
.,TRBV5-1,TRBJ2-5,14,.,TGCGCTAGCAGCCCACCCGGGACGGGAGAGACCCAGTACTTC,CASSPPGTGETQYF
.,TRBV19,TRBJ2-5,13,.,TGTGCCAGTAGTATCGGGTATCGGGAGACCCAGTACTTC,CASSIGYRETQYF
.,TRBV5-1,TRBJ2-7,14,.,TGCGCCAGCAGCGGGGAGGAGGCCCCTTACGAGCAGTACTTC,CASSGEEAPYEQYF
.,TRBV28,TRBJ1-2,11,.,TGTGCCAGCAAGAAAGGGAGGGGCTACACCTTC,CASKKGRGYTF
.,TRBV4-3,TRBJ2-1,16,TRBD2,TGCGCCAGCAGCCCCCGTCCCGGCGGGAGACACAATGAGCAGTTCTTC,CASSPRPGGRHNEQFF
.,TRBV28,TRBJ1-2,12,.,TGTGCCAGCAGTTCCCCCAGCGTAGGCTACACCTTC,CASSSPSVGYTF
.,TRBV2,TRBJ2-7,10,.,TGTGCCAGCCGCATCTACGAGCAGTACTTC,CASRIYEQYF
.,TRBV4-2,TRBJ2-3,16,.,TGTGCCAGCAGCCGCGATACTGGACTGGGCACAGATACGCAGTATTTT,CASSRDTGLGTDTQYF
once,TRBV7-9,TRBJ1-1,14,.,TGTGCCAGCAGCCCGGGACGGTTGAACACTGAAGCTTTCTTT,CASSPGRLNTEAFF
.,TRBV6-4,TRBJ2-7,13,.,TGTGCCAGGGCGGGTACTACTTCTTACGAGCAGTACTTC,CARAGTTSYEQYF
few,TRBV19,TRBJ2-2,12,.,TGTGCCATTAGGGCGAACACCGGGGAGCTGTTTTTT,CAIRANTGELFF
.,TRBV18,TRBJ1-4,15,TRBD1,TGTGCCAGCTCACCACCGGCGCAGGGGGAAGAAAAACTGTTTTTT,CASSPPAQGEEKLFF
.,TRBV28,TRBJ2-7,12,.,TGTGCCACAAAGGGGCTAGCCTACGAGCAGTACTTC,CATKGLAYEQYF
.,TRBV4-2,TRBJ2-1,16,TRBD1,TGTGCCAGCAGCCATGCCGGGACAGAGGAAAACTATGAGCAGTTCTTC,CASSHAGTEENYEQFF
.,TRBV5-1,TRBJ2-3,14,TRBD2,TGCGCCAGCAAGGGTGCGGGGGGCACAGATACGCAGTATTTT,CASKGAGGTDTQYF
.,TRBV6-5,TRBJ2-1,16,TRBD1,TGTGCCAGCAGTTACGGTGGGACAGGGGCGAACAATGAGCAGTTCTTC,CASSYGGTGANNEQFF
.,TRBV5-6,TRBJ2-7,12,.,TGTGCCAGCAGCTTGGGGCGGTTCGAGCAGTACTTC,CASSLGRFEQYF
.,TRBV6-1,TRBJ1-1,14,.,TGTGCCAGCAGTGAAGCACAGGGAAGACGTGAAGCTTTCTTT,CASSEAQGRREAFF